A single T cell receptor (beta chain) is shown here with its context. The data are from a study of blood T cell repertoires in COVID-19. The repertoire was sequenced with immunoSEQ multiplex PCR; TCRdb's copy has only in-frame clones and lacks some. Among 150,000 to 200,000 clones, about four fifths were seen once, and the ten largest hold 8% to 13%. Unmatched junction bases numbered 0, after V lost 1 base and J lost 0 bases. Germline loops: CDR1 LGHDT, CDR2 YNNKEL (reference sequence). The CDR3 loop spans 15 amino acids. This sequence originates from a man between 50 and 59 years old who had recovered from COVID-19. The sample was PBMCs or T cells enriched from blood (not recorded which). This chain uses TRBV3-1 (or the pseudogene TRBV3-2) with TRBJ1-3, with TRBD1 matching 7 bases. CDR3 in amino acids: CASSQGQGSGNTIYF. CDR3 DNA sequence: TGTGCCAGCAGCCAAGGACAGGGCTCTGGAAACACCATATATTTT.